The present entry profiles one TCR gamma chain with its context. The target of this receptor is not known. Germline is not matched at one junction end, which may reflect a read error. Thymic samples were depleted of alphabeta T cells, then CD3+ TCRVdelta1+ TCRVdelta2- thymocytes were FACS-sorted. The purity of the sorted Vdelta1+ thymocytes was between roughly 98% and 99.6%. The thymic specimens were obtained from about 8 paediatric patients, aged about 5 days to 17 months, who were having corrective cardiac surgery. Thymic tissue was dispersed, and mononuclear cells were isolated on a Histopaque-1077 density gradient. Staining used anti-TCRVdelta1 clone TS8.2, anti-TCRVdelta2 clone B6, anti-CD3 clone HIT3a and anti-TCRalphabeta clone IP26 antibodies. CDR1 and CDR2 were assigned from the germline V gene (reference sequence) as GITISATS and ISYDGTV. The CDR3 contains 14 residues, cysteine and phenylalanine counted. Kept here is only the CDR3 DNA, which spans 42 bases and is read in frame from base 1.

This sample stems from a study of Vδ1+ human thymocytes (dated by TCRdb to 2016 to 2019). For context, the study as a whole: As a data resource, the study described the mRNA-level TRG and TRD CDR3 repertoires of highly purified Vdelta1+ thymocytes obtained from young children. Validation of the multiplex-based CDR3 amplicon strategy against 5'RACE-based CDR3 amplicon generation methods had been performed previously.

General conclusions and limits of the study: Many TRG clonotypes were found to be shared between donors (up to roughly 7x10^3), whereas TRD repertoires were found to be essentially private (max 116 shared). No clustering by age or sex was observed, so analyses did not stratify donors by these variables. Because unexpected Vdelta2 sequences could lead to misinterpretation of bulk repertoire data, the authors recommended using highly purified populations and validating at the single-cell level. Even though sort purity was high, roughly 21% of thymic TRD sequences were Vdelta2 (and few were Vdelta3), which was not the case for the peripheral blood Vdelta1+ controls. The thymic TRG and TRD repertoires appeared highly polyclonal, with Gaussian CDR3 length distributions, in contrast to the oligoclonal repertoires of peripheral blood.

RNA extraction was carried out with the RNeasy mini kit, and reverse transcription was then done using Superscript III. CDR3 amplicons were produced by multiplex PCR using pooled V-gene forward primers and a constant-region reverse primer with Illumina adaptor overhangs. After gel purification, amplicons were indexed with Nextera index primers over roughly 8 extra PCR cycles and were then purified with AMPure XP beads. The libraries were sequenced on an Illumina MiSeq using paired-end 250 bp reads, dual indexing and a 20% PhiX spike-in. The authors processed their data as follows. FastQC was used to quality check the reads, while ea-utils fastq-join merged the TRG read pairs. IMGT/HighV-QUEST was used to annotate the sequences, only productive sequences with an unambiguous V-gene assignment were kept, and clonotypes were defined as sequences sharing an identical CDR3 sequence. VDJtools 1.1.1, tcR 2.2.3, Treemap and vegan Shannon diversity in R 3.4.4 were used for downstream analysis. TCRdb reprocessed the public reads with the caller CATT; rows with the same DNA were merged afterwards. TCRdb's processing, not the authors', yielded these V and J calls. Present in this sample are approximately 25,000 gamma-chain clones, roughly 20% of which were seen just once. The ten largest clones capture approximately 1.7% of the sample.

The sequencing sample was made of Vdelta1+ gamma-delta thymocytes from the thymus. The cell subset or site label, read with the paper, signifies: FACS-sorted CD3+ TCRalphabeta- TCRVdelta1+ TCRVdelta2- thymocytes. This receptor was obtained from a boy less than two years old who had congenital heart surgery. The chain joins TRGV9 to TRGJ1 or TRGJ2. The nucleotides are TGTGCCTTGTGGGAGGTGCACTTTTATTATAAGAAACTCTTC. This codes for CALWEVHFYYKKLF.